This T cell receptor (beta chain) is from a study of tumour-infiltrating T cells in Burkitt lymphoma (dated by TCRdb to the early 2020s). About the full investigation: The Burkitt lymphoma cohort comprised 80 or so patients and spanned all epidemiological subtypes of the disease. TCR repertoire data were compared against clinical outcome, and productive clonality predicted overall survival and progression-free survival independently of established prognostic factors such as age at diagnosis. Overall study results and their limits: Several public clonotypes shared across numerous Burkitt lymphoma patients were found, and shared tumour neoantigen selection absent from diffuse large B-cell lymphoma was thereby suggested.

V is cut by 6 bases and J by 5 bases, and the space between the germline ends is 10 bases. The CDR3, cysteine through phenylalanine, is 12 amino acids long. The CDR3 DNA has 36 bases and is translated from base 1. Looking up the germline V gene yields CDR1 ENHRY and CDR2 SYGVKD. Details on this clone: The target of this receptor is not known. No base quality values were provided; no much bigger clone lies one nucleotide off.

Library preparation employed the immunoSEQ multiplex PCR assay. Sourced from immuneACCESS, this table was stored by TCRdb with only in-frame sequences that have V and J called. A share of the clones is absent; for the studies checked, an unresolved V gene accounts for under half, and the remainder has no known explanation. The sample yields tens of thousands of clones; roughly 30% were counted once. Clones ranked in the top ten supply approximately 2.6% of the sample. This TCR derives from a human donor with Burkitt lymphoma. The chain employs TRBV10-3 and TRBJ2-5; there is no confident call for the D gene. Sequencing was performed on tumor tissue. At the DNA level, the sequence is TGTGCCATCAGCCTCGACGGGGAGACCCAGTACTTC. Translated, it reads CAISLDGETQYF.